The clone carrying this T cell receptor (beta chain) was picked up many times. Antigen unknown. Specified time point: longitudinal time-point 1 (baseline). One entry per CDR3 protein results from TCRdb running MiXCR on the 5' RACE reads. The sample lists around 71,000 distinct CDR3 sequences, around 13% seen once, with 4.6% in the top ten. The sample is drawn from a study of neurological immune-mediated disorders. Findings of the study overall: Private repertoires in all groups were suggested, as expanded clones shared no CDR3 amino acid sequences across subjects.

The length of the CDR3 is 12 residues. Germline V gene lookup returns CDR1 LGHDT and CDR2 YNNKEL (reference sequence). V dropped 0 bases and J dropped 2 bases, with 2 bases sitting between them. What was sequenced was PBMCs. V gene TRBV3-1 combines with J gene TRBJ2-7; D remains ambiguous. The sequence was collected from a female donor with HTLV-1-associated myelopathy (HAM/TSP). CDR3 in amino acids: CASSQEAYEQYF. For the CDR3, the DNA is TGTGCCAGCAGCCAAGAAGCCTACGAGCAGTACTTC.